Listed below are T cell receptor beta chains from one sample, sequenced in a study of blood T cells in healthy people across ages. TCRdb used MiXCR to reprocess the 5' RACE reads, holding one entry per CDR3 protein. The data contain 650,000 to 700,000 distinct CDR3 sequences, over 40% of them singletons. Sequences were obtained from blood. These receptors came from an elderly woman in good health. Each CDR3 is given with its conserved first and last residue. Expanded clones are given a class, and other clones once, few, many or no size at all.

>TRBV12-3/TRBV12-4|TRBJ2-1|13|many
CASSLARGSEQFF
>TRBV27|TRBJ2-1|14|.
CASSTRQGSNEQFF
>TRBV27|TRBJ2-1|13|.
CASGGLGYNEQFF
>TRBV29-1|TRBJ1-4|13|few
CSASTGGYEKLFF
>TRBV4-1|TRBJ2-7|15|.
CASSLQYRDVYEQYF
>TRBV20-1|TRBJ2-1|12|.
CMWSSGYNEQFF
>TRBV29-1|TRBJ2-7|11|.
CSVGEAYEQYF
>TRBV20-1|TRBJ2-2|11|few
CSTPTAGELFF
>TRBV5-1|TRBJ1-2|15|few
CASSLARDRGFGYTF
>TRBV30|TRBJ1-2|12|.
CAWIGSGYGYTF
>TRBV27|TRBJ2-5|15|.
CASRSGSVGQETQYF
>TRBV14|TRBJ1-1|14|few
CASSHWGANTEAFF
>TRBV6-6|TRBJ1-2|14|many
CASSPGTGGYGYTF
>TRBV10-3|TRBJ2-5|13|.
CAISRMTSETQYF
>TRBV27|TRBJ2-7|14|.
CAGSSAGSSYEQYF
>TRBV7-9|TRBJ2-7|20|.
CASSFGKTSGIVANSYEQYF
>TRBV21-1|TRBJ2-3|15|.
CASSPNGTPTDAQYF
>TRBV20-1|TRBJ1-4|13|.
CSARDPVYKKLFF
>TRBV6-4|TRBJ2-3|15|.
CASSDSGLGTDTQYF
>TRBV4-2|TRBJ2-3|17|few
CASSQDRGGRLTDTQYF
>TRBV27|TRBJ1-2|13|few
CASSLAGENGYTF
>TRBV12-3/TRBV12-4|TRBJ1-2|15|many
CASSLSSTGSYPYTF